The next 30 T cell receptor beta chains were all read from a single sample in a study of blood T cell repertoires in COVID-19. Profiled with immunoSEQ multiplex PCR; TCRdb holds only in-frame clones, not every one. The sample records some 30,000 clones, approximately 85% being singletons. The sequencing sample was made of peripheral blood. The receptor source for this set is a woman older than 75 with COVID-19, enrolled during active disease.

The V call is TRBV7-9, the J call TRBJ2-1, with TRBD2 as a possible D gene (6 bases). Trimming shortened V by 0 bases and J by 6 bases, and 6 bases separated the two germline ends. The CDR3 sequence is 13 residues long. Germline V gene data show CDR1 as SEHNR and CDR2 as FQNEAQ (reference sequence). CDR3 DNA sequence: TGTGCCAGCAGCTTAGCCGGGGGCAATGAGCAGTTCTTC. Amino acid sequence: CASSLAGGNEQFF.

This clone was observed a single time. V usage is TRBV5-1 and J usage is TRBJ1-2; no clear D gene. V was shortened by 3 bases and J by 5 bases, with 11 bases between the two germline ends. CDR3 length equals 13 residues. CDR1 is SGHRS and CDR2 is YFSETQ in the germline V gene. The CDR3 DNA is TGCGCCAGCAGCTCCGAAGGCGGGTATGGCTACACCTTC. It specifies CASSSEGGYGYTF.

The J gene is TRBJ1-1, the V gene TRBV2; D not resolved. This CDR3 is 13 amino acids long. Germline CDR1 SNHLY, CDR2 FYNNEI. CDR3 DNA: TGTGTTAGCGGAAGAAGCATGAACACTGAAGCTTTCTTT. This gives the protein CVSGRSMNTEAFF.

The chain is built from TRBV6-1 and TRBJ2-3, with D maybe TRBD1 (6 bases). The V gene's germline CDR1 is MNHNS and CDR2 SASEGT. With 3 bases removed from V and 0 bases from J, the gap between germline ends came to 7 bases. The CDR3 length is 14 residues. The DNA for the CDR3 is TGTGCCAGCAGTGATAGGGGGAGCACAGATACGCAGTATTTT. It codes for CASSDRGSTDTQYF.

The chain uses TRBV6-1 and TRBJ1-4; 7 bases line up with TRBD1. The CDR3 spans 15 residues. With V trimmed by 1 base and J by 4 bases, 3 bases remained unmatched. Germline CDR1 MNHNS, CDR2 SASEGT. CDR3 in amino acids: CASSEGAGGNEKLFF. The DNA for the CDR3 is TGTGCCAGCAGTGAAGGGGCAGGGGGTAATGAAAAACTGTTTTTT.

The chain employs TRBV19 and TRBJ1-4, with D perhaps matching TRBD1 (5 bases). The ends were cut back, 4 bases at V and 8 bases at J, with 17 bases in the middle. Germline assignment: CDR1 LNHDA and CDR2 SQIVND (reference sequence). The CDR3 is made up of 15 amino acids. CDR3 sequence: CASSTPPGSREKLFF. DNA for the CDR3: TGTGCCAGTAGTACCCCCCCAGGGTCAAGGGAAAAACTGTTTTTT.

This chain links TRBV5-1 with TRBJ1-1; D is ambiguous. CDR1 and CDR2 (germline): SGHRS, YFSETQ. This CDR3 has 13 residues. The V end was cut by 4 bases, the J end by 0 bases, with 7 bases between. CDR3 region: CASSAQMNTEAFF. CDR3 nucleotides: TGCGCCAGCAGCGCACAAATGAACACTGAAGCTTTCTTT.

The rearrangement uses TRBV5-4 and TRBJ2-7; 12 bases line up with TRBD2. The CDR3 sequence is 16 residues long. Trimming at V came to 0 bases and at J to 3 bases, leaving 4 bases not matched to a gene. Germline V lookup: CDR1 SGHNT, CDR2 YYREEE (reference sequence). The CDR3 DNA follows: TGTGCCAGCAGCTTGGGTCTAGCGGGGGGGCTCTACGAGCAGTACTTC. It encodes CASSLGLAGGLYEQYF.

The V gene is TRBV12-3 or TRBV12-4, the J gene TRBJ1-2; D is perhaps TRBD1 (5 bases). The length of the CDR3 is 13 residues. V was trimmed by 2 bases and J by 8 bases, leaving 12 bases between them. The CDR3 DNA reads as TGTGCCAGCAGTTTAACAGGCCCCTTCGGCTACACCTTC. Protein sequence: CASSLTGPFGYTF.

V and J are TRBV30 and TRBJ1-5, with D uncertain. The V gene lost 3 bases and the J gene lost 5 bases, with 17 bases spanning the gap. Germline lookup yields CDR1 GTSNPN and CDR2 SVGIG (reference sequence). The CDR3 is 15 residues long. The CDR3 here is CAWSKAGSLHQPQHF. CDR3 nucleotides: TGTGCCTGGAGCAAAGCGGGCAGTCTCCATCAGCCCCAGCATTTT. Using reference TRBV30 and TRBJ1-5 for the parts outside the CDR3, the full variable domain is SQTIHQWPATLVQPVGSPLSLECTVEGTSNPNLYWYRQAAGRGLQLLFYSVGIGQISSEVPQNLSASRPQDRQFILSSKKLLLSDSGFYLCAWSKAGSLHQPQHFGDGTRLSIL.

The genes are TRBV6-6 and TRBJ2-3; 8 nucleotides agree with TRBD1. The CDR3 is made up of 14 amino acids. The germline V gene encodes CDR1 MNHNY and CDR2 SVGAGI (reference sequence). The V segment lost 6 bases and the J segment 3 bases; nucleotides outside the gene matches: 5. CDR3 sequence (DNA): TGTGCCAGCAGGGACAGGGTGATTACAGATACGCAGTATTTT. Protein: CASRDRVITDTQYF.

A single count supports this clone. V gene TRBV14 combines with J gene TRBJ2-5; D may be TRBD2 (5 bases). The CDR3 runs to 15 residues. Trimming took off 4 bases at V and 2 bases at J, with 14 bases between the two ends. Germline CDR1 and CDR2: SGHDN and FVKESK. The CDR3 region is CASSLGRARQETQYF. CDR3 in DNA: TGTGCCAGCAGCCTTGGGCGGGCCAGGCAAGAGACCCAGTACTTC.

This chain connects TRBV3-1 (or the pseudogene TRBV3-2) to TRBJ2-5; a weak D match, TRBD2 (6 bases). V lost 0 bases and J lost 1, with 9 bases in between. The germline V gene has CDR1 LGHDT and CDR2 YNNKEL (reference sequence). CDR3 size: 15 residues. CDR3 amino acids: CASSQDVAVQETQYF. The CDR3 DNA is TGTGCCAGCAGCCAAGATGTAGCGGTCCAAGAGACCCAGTACTTC.

The chain combines TRBV27 with TRBJ1-1; a weak D match, TRBD1 (6 bases). Trimming removed 6 bases from V and 2 bases from J, with 10 bases in between. The CDR3 extends over 13 amino acids. The germline V gene encodes CDR1 MNHEY and CDR2 SMNVEV (reference sequence). The CDR3 bases are TGTGCCAGCAGGGGGGCAGGAAACACTGAAGCTTTCTTT. Its protein product is CASRGAGNTEAFF.

This clone was seen once. The chain is built from TRBV5-4 and TRBJ2-1, with 8 nucleotides matching TRBD2. The CDR3 spans 16 residues. V gave up 4 bases and J gave up 4 bases; unmatched junction bases: 10. Germline lookup yields CDR1 SGHNT and CDR2 YYREEE (reference sequence). The CDR3 DNA reads TGTGCCAGCAGCCGGGGAGCGGGGGCGGGGTACAATGAGCAGTTCTTC. Protein product: CASSRGAGAGYNEQFF.

The rearrangement links TRBV29-1 to TRBJ1-1; 8 positions agree with TRBD1. The V segment lost 6 bases and the J segment 1 base; nucleotides outside the gene matches: 1. The CDR3 sequence is 12 residues long. The germline V gene has CDR1 SQVTM and CDR2 ANQGSEA. This chain's CDR3 is CSVDRENTEAFF. As DNA, the CDR3 is TGCAGCGTGGACAGGGAGAACACTGAAGCTTTCTTT.

V and J are TRBV3-1 (or the pseudogene TRBV3-2) and TRBJ1-6, with 8 bases matching TRBD1. The CDR3 is 16 residues long. V lost 3 bases and J lost 3; bases outside the gene matches: 4. Germline V CDR1 and CDR2: LGHDT, YNNKEL (reference sequence). CDR3 DNA sequence: TGTGCCAGCAGCCACTCAGACAGGGGCTATAATTCACCCCTCCACTTT. Protein product: CASSHSDRGYNSPLHF.

This clone came up a few times. The chain couples TRBV20-1 to TRBJ2-5; D unclear. The germline CDR1 and CDR2 sequences are DFQATT and SNEGSKA (reference sequence). Deletions cut 1 base from V and 4 bases from J, with 4 bases between. CDR3 length equals 11 residues. The CDR3 DNA is TGCAGTGCTAGAGTCGGAGAGACCCAGTACTTC. This gives the protein CSARVGETQYF.

This clone showed up just a few times. The J gene is TRBJ1-3, the V gene TRBV5-6; D is perhaps TRBD1 (6 bases). The CDR3 runs 13 residues. Trimming took 5 bases from V and 4 from J, leaving 10 bases between them. Germline CDR1 reads SGHDT; CDR2 reads YYEEEE. CDR3 in amino acids: CASSYGTGNTIYF. The CDR3 DNA sequence: TGTGCCAGCAGTTATGGGACAGGAAACACCATATATTTT.

The CDR3 sequence is CASSLGQGQFF. CDR3 nucleotide sequence: TGTGCCAGCAGTTTGGGCCAAGGGCAGTTCTTC. This chain joins TRBV12-3 or TRBV12-4 and TRBJ2-1; the D is unclear. V was pared by 3 bases and J by 12 bases, with 9 bases between. The CDR3 spans 11 residues.

This chain uses TRBV6-5 with TRBJ1-1, with unresolved D. V was clipped by 6 bases and J by 2 bases, with 16 bases between them. The CDR3 runs to 15 residues. Germline V gene sequence: CDR1 MNHEY, CDR2 SVGAGI. This CDR3 reads CASRVTLTVNTEAFF. Here the CDR3 DNA reads TGTGCCAGCAGGGTGACACTGACGGTTAACACTGAAGCTTTCTTT.

The rearrangement uses TRBV6-5 and TRBJ1-3; no definite D call. V was shortened by 6 bases and J by 0 bases, with 12 bases between the two germline ends. CDR3 length equals 15 residues. Per the germline V gene, CDR1 is MNHEY and CDR2 is SVGAGI. The CDR3 protein is CASSPQLNSGNTIYF. CDR3 sequence (DNA): TGTGCCAGCAGCCCCCAGTTGAACTCTGGAAACACCATATATTTT.

The chain recombines TRBV15 with TRBJ2-5; the match to TRBD1 covers 10 bases. J was trimmed by 5 bases and V by 0 bases; bases with no gene match: 12. This CDR3 comprises 18 residues. The germline V gene encodes CDR1 LNHNV and CDR2 YYDKDF (reference sequence). The CDR3 region has the DNA TGTGCCACCAGCAGAGATGCCCTGACAGGGGGCAGGGAGGAGACCCAGTACTTC. Translation gives CATSRDALTGGREETQYF.

The V call is TRBV10-2, the J call TRBJ2-1; D is unresolved. Germline-derived CDR1 and CDR2 are WSHSY and SAAADI. V was cut by 4 bases and J by 6 bases, with 7 bases left in between. The CDR3 covers 12 residues. In DNA form, the CDR3 reads TGCGCCAGCAGTGTCAGAGGCAATGAGCAGTTCTTC. Its protein product is CASSVRGNEQFF.

V is TRBV5-1 and J is TRBJ2-1; tentatively, D is TRBD1 (5 bases). The CDR3 sequence is 16 residues long. CDR1 SGHRS and CDR2 YFSETQ come from the germline V gene. Trimming removed 0 bases from V and 9 bases from J, with 19 bases in between. CDR3 residues: CASSLGGSGPYGEQFF. DNA for the CDR3: TGCGCCAGCAGCTTGGGGGGCAGTGGGCCCTACGGTGAGCAGTTCTTC. The whole variable domain, filled in from reference TRBV5-1 and TRBJ2-1, reads KAGVTQTPRYLIKTRGQQVTLSCSPISGHRSVSWYQQTPGQGLQFLFEYFSETQRNKGNFPGRFSGRQFSNSRSEMNVSTLELGDSALYLCASSLGGSGPYGEQFFGPGTRLTVL.

The chain combines TRBV14 with TRBJ2-1, with D hard to call. Germline-derived CDR1 and CDR2 are SGHDN and FVKESK. Trimming stripped 4 bases from V and 5 bases from J, with 12 bases between. There are 14 residues in the CDR3. In DNA form, the CDR3 reads TGTGCCAGCAGCCCCCATGGGCTGGACAATGAGCAGTTCTTC. Its translation: CASSPHGLDNEQFF.

The rearrangement links TRBV9 to TRBJ1-1, with TRBD1 matching over 7 bases. This CDR3 comprises 18 residues. The V segment lost 5 bases and the J segment 0 bases; nucleotides outside the gene matches: 16. Germline CDR1 and CDR2: SGDLS and YYNGEE. CDR3 nucleotide sequence: TGTGCCAGCAGTGACAGGGTGTCGTTTGAGGGGATGAACACTGAAGCTTTCTTT. It encodes CASSDRVSFEGMNTEAFF.

J is TRBJ2-3 and V is TRBV14; 10 bases are shared with TRBD2. The CDR3 consists of 15 residues. V shed 2 bases and J 8 bases; nucleotides not matched to a gene: 7. Germline CDR1 reads SGHDN; CDR2 reads FVKESK. CDR3: CASSQRLAGGGTQYF. For the CDR3, the DNA is TGTGCCAGCAGCCAACGTTTAGCGGGGGGAGGTACGCAGTATTTT.

This rearrangement joins TRBV5-4 to TRBJ2-2; D ambiguous. The CDR3 is 13 residues long. The germline CDR1 and CDR2 sequences are SGHNT and YYREEE (reference sequence). V gave up 9 bases and J gave up 0 bases, with 9 bases separating them. The CDR3 is CATRSANTGELFF. CDR3 in DNA: TGTGCCACCAGATCCGCGAACACCGGGGAGCTGTTTTTT.

The V call is TRBV27, the J call TRBJ1-1, with a weak D call TRBD1 (6 bases). Trimming shortened V by 9 bases and J by 4 bases, and 18 bases separated the two germline ends. CDR1 and CDR2 (germline): MNHEY, SMNVEV (reference sequence). This CDR3 spans 14 amino acids. CDR3 bases: TGTGCCAGTGCCTATTCAGGGGCGGGCACTGAAGCTTTCTTT. It specifies CASAYSGAGTEAFF.